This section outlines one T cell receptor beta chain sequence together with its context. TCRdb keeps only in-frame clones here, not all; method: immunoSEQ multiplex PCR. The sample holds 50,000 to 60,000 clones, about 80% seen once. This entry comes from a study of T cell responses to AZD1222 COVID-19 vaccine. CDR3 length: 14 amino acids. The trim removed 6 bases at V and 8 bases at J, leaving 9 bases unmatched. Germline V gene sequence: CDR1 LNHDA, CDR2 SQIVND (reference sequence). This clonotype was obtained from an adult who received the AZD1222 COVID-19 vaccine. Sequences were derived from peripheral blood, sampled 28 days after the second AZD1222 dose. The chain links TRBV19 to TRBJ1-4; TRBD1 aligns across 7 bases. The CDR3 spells CASRNRGGEEKLFF. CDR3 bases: TGTGCCAGTAGAAACAGGGGAGGAGAAGAAAAACTGTTTTTT.